The 10 T cell receptor beta chains given below trace back to one sample, sequenced in a study of blood T cell repertoires in COVID-19 (dated by TCRdb to 2018 to 2021). Receptor amplification or capture employed the immunoSEQ multiplex PCR assay. TCRdb stores this immuneACCESS table with in-frame sequences only. Part of the clones is absent; in the studies checked, under half of the shortfall reflects unresolved V genes, and no reason is known for the rest. This sample holds about 210,000 clones; around 90% were observed only once. Jointly, the top ten make up more than 2.5% of the sample. The sample consisted of peripheral blood. Receptors originate from a man in his sixties with acute or convalescent COVID-19.

This sequence joins TRBV30 and TRBJ2-3; possibly TRBD2 for D (6 bases). V was pared by 0 bases and J by 4 bases, with 8 bases between. Germline-derived CDR1 and CDR2 are GTSNPN and SVGIG (reference sequence). The CDR3 is 13 residues long. The CDR3 loop reads CAWSVLASDTQYF. CDR3 nucleotides: TGTGCCTGGAGTGTACTAGCATCAGATACGCAGTATTTT. The variable domain in full, with the rest retrieved from reference TRBV30 and TRBJ2-3, is SQTIHQWPATLVQPVGSPLSLECTVEGTSNPNLYWYRQAAGRGLQLLFYSVGIGQISSEVPQNLSASRPQDRQFILSSKKLLLSDSGFYLCAWSVLASDTQYFGPGTRLTVL.

This clone showed up just a few times. V is TRBV20-1 and J is TRBJ1-2; a possible D gene is TRBD1 (6 bases). Germline CDR1 is DFQATT and CDR2 is SNEGSKA (reference sequence). The germline V and J ends were trimmed by 3 bases and 4 bases, with 21 bases remaining between them. The CDR3 spans 16 residues. In DNA form, the CDR3 reads TGCAGTGCTAGTAACCGGGGGGGGGCGCTCGGCTATGGCTACACCTTC. It is translated as CSASNRGGALGYGYTF.

The chain links TRBV9 to TRBJ2-1, with 9 bases matching TRBD1. CDR3 length: 14 residues. V shed 4 bases and J 3 bases; nucleotides not matched to a gene: 2. CDR1 and CDR2 from the germline V gene are SGDLS and YYNGEE. The CDR3 protein is CASSPGQGYNEQFF. CDR3 DNA sequence: TGTGCCAGCAGCCCGGGACAGGGCTACAATGAGCAGTTCTTC.

The J gene is TRBJ2-6, the V gene TRBV4-1, with TRBD2 as a possible D gene (5 bases). Germline CDR1 and CDR2: MGHRA and YSYEKL. There are 18 residues in the CDR3. Deletions cut 3 bases from V and 5 bases from J, with 20 bases between. CDR3 nucleotides: TGCGCCAGCAGCCAGATGGGAGCCGCCAGATCCTGGGCCAACGTCCTGACTTTC. Translated, it gives CASSQMGAARSWANVLTF.

The chain combines TRBV6-5 with TRBJ2-3, with 9 bases lining up with TRBD1. Trimming took 5 bases from V and 5 from J; bases not matched to a gene: 8. The V gene's germline CDR1 is MNHEY and CDR2 SVGAGI. The length of the CDR3 is 15 residues. The CDR3, as DNA: TGTGCCAGCAGTCAGGACAGGGGATTTCTAGATACGCAGTATTTT. It translates to CASSQDRGFLDTQYF.

This rearrangement joins TRBV4-1 to TRBJ2-1; D unresolved. From germline, CDR1 is MGHRA and CDR2 YSYEKL. The length of the CDR3 is 12 residues. Deletions cut 0 bases from V and 9 bases from J, with 6 bases between. The chain's CDR3 is CASSQDRSEQFF. The CDR3 DNA reads TGCGCCAGCAGCCAAGATCGTAGTGAGCAGTTCTTC.

V is TRBV5-1 and J is TRBJ2-7, with 11 bases that match TRBD2. This CDR3 comprises 15 residues. Trimming at V came to 6 bases and at J to 1 base, leaving 6 bases not matched to a gene. CDR1 and CDR2 from the germline V gene are SGHRS and YFSETQ. Written as DNA, the CDR3 is TGCGCCAGCAACCCACTAGCGGGGGATTCCTACGAGCAGTACTTC. It yields the protein CASNPLAGDSYEQYF.

The sample holds a few counts of this clone. J is TRBJ2-1 and V is TRBV14, with 7 bases fitting TRBD1. V lost 2 bases to trimming and J lost 12 bases; unmatched junction nucleotides: 7. In germline, CDR1 is SGHDN, CDR2 FVKESK. CDR3 length: 13 amino acids. The DNA for the CDR3 is TGTGCCAGCAGCCAAACCAGACAGGGTTGGCAGTTCTTC. It yields the protein CASSQTRQGWQFF.

The chain uses TRBV9 and TRBJ1-2; 7 bases are a match to TRBD1. Germline V CDR1 and CDR2: SGDLS, YYNGEE. With V trimmed by 4 bases and J by 4 bases, 7 bases remained unmatched. The CDR3 loop spans 14 amino acids. Here the CDR3 DNA reads TGTGCCAGCAGCCCGACAGGGAAAGGCTATGGCTACACCTTC. It yields the protein CASSPTGKGYGYTF.

The CDR3 loop reads CASSRDGYGYTF. As DNA, the CDR3 is TGTGCCAGCAGTCGGGATGGCTACGGCTACACCTTC. The chain recombines TRBV6-2 or TRBV6-3 with TRBJ1-2; D gene unclear. CDR1 and CDR2 (germline): MNHEY, SVGEGT. V was trimmed by 5 bases and J by 8 bases, leaving 12 bases between them. There are 12 residues in the CDR3.